The sequence of this T cell receptor beta chain was determined in a study of T cells in Graves' hyperthyroidism and ophthalmopathy. Study-level results: Using 13 V-J features, a model discriminated ophthalmopathy from stable hyperthyroidism. Blood also contained most expanded thyroid clonotypes above 0.001.

Points on this clonotype: The antigen is unknown.

CDR1 is SGHNT, CDR2 YYREEE, per germline (reference sequence). CDR3 length: 11 residues. V was pared by 4 bases and J by 11 bases, with 12 bases between. RNA transcripts served as the template for amplifying TCR beta CDR3 regions. An initial round of RT-PCR targeting the TCR CDR3 relied on the HTBI primer set. TCRdb re-analysed the multiplex PCR reads in MiXCR, keeping a single row per CDR3 protein. The sample has approximately 640,000 distinct CDR3 sequences, 15% to 20% seen once. No ophthalmopathy progression within 18 months constituted stable Graves' hyperthyroidism. V is TRBV5-4 and J is TRBJ1-1; D might be TRBD1 (5 bases). The receptor comes from a woman in her twenties or thirties with Graves' hyperthyroidism. The sequenced material came from blood. Here the CDR3 DNA reads TGTGCCAGCAGCACTACAGGAATCGCTTTCTTT. Translating it yields CASSTTGIAFF.